This T cell receptor (beta chain) was found in a study of blood T cell repertoires in COVID-19. Study summary: The samples span acute and convalescent COVID-19 from the United States, Italy and Spain. PBMCs, B-cell-depleted T cells, or T cells were the source of the cDNA or gDNA that made up the material.

Per the original data handling: Reference gene primers were amplified, and this amplification served to estimate nucleated cell counts. Here immunoSEQ multiplex PCR was the method, and the copy in TCRdb shows in-frame clones only, minus some. D and trimming come from the DNA, and the V and J calls and clone size come from that table. This sample yields roughly 21,000 clones, of which approximately 83% are seen a single time; 6.7% belongs to the top ten. This CDR3 region has 15 residues. In germline, CDR1 is SEHNR, CDR2 FQNEAQ (reference sequence). Trimming shortened V by 4 bases and J by 1 base, and 13 bases separated the two germline ends.

Sequenced sample: peripheral blood. The genes are TRBV7-9 and TRBJ1-2; D ambiguous. This clonotype originated in a human donor in a cohort sampled during active COVID-19. The CDR3 nucleotides are TGTGCCAGCAGCTCATCCCCACGGGATAACTATGGCTACACCTTC. Its translation is CASSSSPRDNYGYTF.